This paragraph covers one T cell receptor beta chain sequence. Its antigen is still unknown. These data are taken from a study of blood T cells in healthy people across ages. The study's findings and limits: Older individuals had lower TCR beta diversity per million T cells (the decline was roughly linear). Estimated diversity across one million T cells was deemed an underestimate.

Donors ranged from roughly 6 to 90 years old and were healthy Caucasians in Russia. Combining a sample-barcoded 5' primer with a J-beta primer mix, a second PCR ran for roughly 6 to 12 cycles. From the 5' RACE reads, TCRdb called clonotypes with MiXCR, one entry per CDR3 protein. The sample records 1.2 million to 1.5 million distinct CDR3 sequences, approximately 59% being singletons. Sequencing was carried out using blood. This receptor was identified in a man between 18 and 35 years old in good health.

CDR3 DNA sequence: TGTGCCAGCAGTTGGAAACAGGAATCTTACGGCTACACCTTC. This encodes CASSWKQESYGYTF. The chain links TRBV6-6 to TRBJ1-2; weak D call: TRBD1 (5 bases). From germline, CDR1 is MNHNY and CDR2 SVGAGI (reference sequence). This CDR3 spans 14 amino acids. Trimming shortened V by 4 bases and J by 8 bases, and 17 bases separated the two germline ends.